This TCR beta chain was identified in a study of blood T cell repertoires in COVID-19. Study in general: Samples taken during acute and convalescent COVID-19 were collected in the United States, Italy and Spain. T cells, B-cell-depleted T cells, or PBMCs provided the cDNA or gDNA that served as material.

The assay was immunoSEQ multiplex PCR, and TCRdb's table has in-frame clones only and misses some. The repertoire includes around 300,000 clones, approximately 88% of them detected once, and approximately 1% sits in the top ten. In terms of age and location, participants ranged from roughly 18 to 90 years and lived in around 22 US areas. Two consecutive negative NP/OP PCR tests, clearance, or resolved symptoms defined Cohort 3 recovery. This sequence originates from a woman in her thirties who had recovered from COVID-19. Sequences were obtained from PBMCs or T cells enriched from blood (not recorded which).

CDR3 DNA: TGTGCCAGCAGTTACTCGGCCAGGGAAACCACCGGGGAGCTGTTTTTT. It is translated as CASSYSARETTGELFF. This sequence joins TRBV6-5 and TRBJ2-2, with D possibly being TRBD1 (5 bases). The CDR3 has 16 amino acids. V lost 0 bases, J lost 4 bases, and 12 bases lay in between. Looked up from germline, CDR1 is MNHEY and CDR2 is SVGAGI.